The rows below give T cell receptor beta chains drawn from one sample of a study of CD8 T cells in ankylosing spondylitis. TCRdb itself ran the 5' RACE reads through MiXCR, one entry per CDR3 protein. The profile shows approximately 400,000 distinct CDR3 sequences, roughly 18% of them singletons. The material sequenced was blood, either unsorted or a sorted T cell fraction (not recorded which). The receptors were sampled from a male donor with ankylosing spondylitis. Each CDR3 is given with its conserved first and last residue. The D gene is left open where the match is weak. Only part of the rows carry a size: once, few, many, or a class if the clone is expanded.

d_call: -
v_call: TRBV5-6
clone_size: many
j_call: TRBJ2-2
cdr3_nt: TGTGCCAGCAGCTTGGTCGGAGTAATGAACACCGGGGAGCTGTTTTTT
cdr3_aa: CASSLVGVMNTGELFF

d_call: -
v_call: TRBV10-3
clone_size: -
j_call: TRBJ1-6
cdr3_nt: TGTGCCATCAGGCAGCACGGCTCCAATTCACCCCTCCACTTT
cdr3_aa: CAIRQHGSNSPLHF

d_call: TRBD1
v_call: TRBV20-1
clone_size: -
j_call: TRBJ2-2
cdr3_nt: TGCAGTGCTAGCCCGGGACAGGGACTCTACACCGGGGAGCTGTTTTTT
cdr3_aa: CSASPGQGLYTGELFF

d_call: TRBD2
v_call: TRBV13
clone_size: once
j_call: TRBJ2-7
cdr3_nt: TGTGCCAGCACCAGGCGGGACTATACTTACGAGCAGTACTTC
cdr3_aa: CASTRRDYTYEQYF

d_call: TRBD1
v_call: TRBV29-1
clone_size: -
j_call: TRBJ2-5
cdr3_nt: TGCAGCGTTGGGGACAGGGTTCAAGAGACCCAGTACTTC
cdr3_aa: CSVGDRVQETQYF

d_call: -
v_call: TRBV20-1
clone_size: few
j_call: TRBJ1-5
cdr3_nt: TGCAGTGCTAGTCTAAGCAATCAGCCCCAGCATTTT
cdr3_aa: CSASLSNQPQHF

d_call: TRBD1
v_call: TRBV5-1
clone_size: -
j_call: TRBJ2-7
cdr3_nt: TGCGCCAGCAGCCCAGGAGGCGGGACAGGGGCCGAGCAGTACTTC
cdr3_aa: CASSPGGGTGAEQYF

d_call: -
v_call: TRBV10-3
clone_size: -
j_call: TRBJ2-3
cdr3_nt: TGTGCCATCAGTGATAGCCTCTACGGGGATACGCAGTATTTT
cdr3_aa: CAISDSLYGDTQYF

d_call: TRBD2
v_call: TRBV24-1
clone_size: -
j_call: TRBJ2-7
cdr3_nt: TGTGCCACCAGTGATGCGACTAGCGCGACCTACGAGCAGTACTTC
cdr3_aa: CATSDATSATYEQYF

d_call: TRBD1
v_call: TRBV6-1
clone_size: -
j_call: TRBJ1-4
cdr3_nt: TGTGCCAGCAGTGAAAGTTTGACAGGGGGCTATGAAAAACTGTTTTTT
cdr3_aa: CASSESLTGGYEKLFF